The T cell receptor beta chain described here comes from a study of T cell responses to AZD1222 COVID-19 vaccine. As for the study in general: Second-dose timings of about 4 or about 12 weeks were pooled.

The assay was immunoSEQ multiplex PCR, and TCRdb's table has in-frame clones only and misses some. The sample comprises 95,000 or so clones, roughly 84% of which are singletons, and less than 3.5% rests with the top ten. Study-wide results and limits: It was only a handful of AZD1222 recipients who were seropositive at baseline. It should be noted that donors were predominantly white British and more often female, and clonal diversity was possibly underestimated. The reported proportion of spike-specific TCRs targeting unmutated variant regions was nearly half.

On this clone: Its antigen is as yet unknown.

This specimen consisted of peripheral blood, obtained on day 0 of AZD1222 vaccination. This sequence originates from an adult in good health.

CDR3 nucleotides: TGTGCCAGCAGCTTAAACCAGGGTCCAGGGGCCAACGTCCTGACTTTC. Its translation: CASSLNQGPGANVLTF. This chain joins TRBV7-3 and TRBJ2-6, with D maybe TRBD1 (5 bases). The germline V and J ends were trimmed by 1 base and 4 bases, with 11 bases remaining between them. The CDR3 contains 16 residues. Germline V gene sequence: CDR1 SGHTA, CDR2 FQGTGA.